This TCR beta chain was captured in a study of CD8+ T cells in alopecia areata. Study-wide context: Twice a day, 5 to 10 mg of oral tofacitinib was administered to treated patients.

The treatment here: oral pan-JAK inhibitor, 5-10 mg twice daily. As concerns this clone: Its antigen is unidentified.

Notes on the study in general: Numerous expanded lesional clones remained in scalp and blood during tofacitinib. Tofacitinib significantly reduced both scalp clonality and expanded CD8+ clones among the top 100. Relative to normal scalp, lesional scalp, especially alopecia totalis/universalis, showed higher clonality.

This CDR3 spans 15 amino acids. V lost 2 bases to trimming and J lost 6 bases, with 17 bases between them. Germline V gives CDR1 SGHRS, CDR2 YFSETQ. cDNA serving as the sequencing template came from extracted, reverse transcribed RNA. The data were produced by immunoSEQ multiplex PCR, yet TCRdb's version contains in-frame clones alone and is incomplete. The table lists over 120,000 clones, around half of them singletons. This chain joins TRBV5-1 and TRBJ2-5, with D perhaps given as TRBD1 or TRBD2 (6 bases each). The sample was CD8+ T cells sorted from blood, taken at week 4, from a patient treated with tofacitinib. The clonotype comes from a human donor with alopecia areata. CDR3 nucleotides: TGCGCCAGCAGCTTTGGGGGCGGGGACTTGAAGACCCAGTACTTC. It translates to CASSFGGGDLKTQYF. The entire variable domain, with the rest obtained from reference TRBV5-1 and TRBJ2-5, is as follows: KAGVTQTPRYLIKTRGQQVTLSCSPISGHRSVSWYQQTPGQGLQFLFEYFSETQRNKGNFPGRFSGRQFSNSRSEMNVSTLELGDSALYLCASSFGGGDLKTQYFGPGTRLLVL.